This is a list of T cell receptor beta chains from one sample in a study of blood T cell repertoires in COVID-19. TCRdb's table, derived via immunoSEQ multiplex PCR, lists solely in-frame clones and lacks some. Of 410,000 or so clones in the sample, around nine tenths are singletons; the top ten hold less than 2%. Sequencing was done on a sample of peripheral blood. The receptor source for this set is a woman aged 40 to 50 with COVID-19, enrolled during active disease. CDR3s leave out the opening cysteine and the closing phenylalanine or tryptophan.

j_call	v_call	cdr3_aa
TRBJ2-4	TRBV19	ASNLGGGDGKNIQY
TRBJ1-6	TRBV12-1	ASSLGTGSSSPLH
TRBJ1-1	TRBV23-1	ASTGGRGPCTEAF
TRBJ1-5	TRBV2	ASSEGRSPHSNQPQH
TRBJ2-1	TRBV6-6	ASSNQSGRGYNEQF
TRBJ2-7	TRBV6-5	ASSFRRLAGSYEQY
TRBJ1-2	TRBV10-3	AISEVAGIYGYT
TRBJ2-5	TRBV7-9	ASSLGDRGRGETQY
TRBJ2-2	TRBV5-1	ASSYTGGWNTGELF
TRBJ2-1	TRBV28	ASSLWGLKTYNEQF
TRBJ2-5	TRBV19	ASSIDRASGQETQY
TRBJ1-2	TRBV19	ASSEDRDIGYT
TRBJ2-1	TRBV7-2	ASRRSGDNEQF
TRBJ1-2	TRBV5-6	ASSWTGGASYGYT
TRBJ2-2	TRBV2	ASSESVLAGPPRGELF
TRBJ1-1	TRBV7-2	ASSFLTEAF
TRBJ2-3	TRBV7-2	ASSFLEGGADTQY
TRBJ1-2	TRBV6-5	ASSYQGGGGYT
TRBJ1-3	TRBV28	ASSFVGLSDSGNTIY
TRBJ2-5	TRBV7-9	ASSLAGQGMRETQY
TRBJ1-5	TRBV30	AWSKWQENQPQH
TRBJ1-5	TRBV28	ASSLNPLTLPDSNQPQH
TRBJ2-1	TRBV7-9	ASTRGDSYNEQF
TRBJ1-2	TRBV7-9	ASSPRGAVNYGYT
TRBJ1-5	TRBV18	ASSPTGGASPQH
TRBJ1-6	TRBV6-1	ASSEGRNLYNSPLH
TRBJ1-4	TRBV27	ASSLSGPATNEKLF
TRBJ2-7	TRBV6-5	ASSYSNSGIAYEQY
TRBJ2-2	TRBV7-3	ASSSTGDAGELF
TRBJ2-3	TRBV3-1/TRBV3-2	ASSLSGSFQDTQY
TRBJ2-3	TRBV19	ASSIRGTDTQY
TRBJ1-1	TRBV7-2	ASSLRSRNTEAF
TRBJ1-2	TRBV28	ALKNGGANYGYT
TRBJ2-1	TRBV5-1	ASSIAGGRYNEQF
TRBJ1-6	TRBV5-3	ARSLGPPPMSYNSPLH
TRBJ1-2	TRBV7-9	ASSPDGEANYGYT
TRBJ2-5	TRBV7-9	ASSLTAGGAETQY
TRBJ2-1	TRBV18	ASSPSRGVYFNEQF
TRBJ1-2	TRBV7-2	ASIIPGTGDGYT
TRBJ1-5	TRBV3-1/TRBV3-2	ASSPTLRRGGQPQH
TRBJ2-5	TRBV25-1	ASSEARVGETQY
TRBJ2-1	TRBV3-1/TRBV3-2	ASSQARLLSSYNEQF
TRBJ1-4	TRBV27	ATGTAFNEKLF
TRBJ2-2	TRBV6-5	ASSYSRSPAGELF
TRBJ2-5	TRBV6-5	ASSYTSLDGWETQY
TRBJ1-5	TRBV3-1/TRBV3-2	ASSHPGRGQRGLGQPQH
TRBJ1-2	TRBV3-1/TRBV3-2	ASSGGGLRGYT